This entry concerns a single TCR beta chain. This specimen comes from a study of blood T cell repertoires in COVID-19. As for the study in general: Researchers got acute and convalescent COVID-19 samples from the United States, Italy and Spain. T cells, B-cell-depleted T cells, or PBMCs provided the cDNA or gDNA that served as material.

CDR1 and CDR2 from the germline V gene are SQVTM and ANQGSEA. V lost 7 bases, J lost 6 bases, and 16 bases lay in between. The CDR3 covers 13 residues. Some clones are missing from TCRdb's copy, which holds only in-frame ones; the method was immunoSEQ multiplex PCR. In the table there are some 64,000 clones, around 70% of which are singletons. This clonotype was obtained from a woman aged 70 to 79 with COVID-19, enrolled during active disease. The rearrangement links TRBV29-1 to TRBJ1-5, with unresolved D. The material sequenced was peripheral blood. CDR3 DNA: TGCAGCGCAGCGGACGGTGTGAGTCAGCCCCAGCATTTT. Translating gives CSAADGVSQPQHF.